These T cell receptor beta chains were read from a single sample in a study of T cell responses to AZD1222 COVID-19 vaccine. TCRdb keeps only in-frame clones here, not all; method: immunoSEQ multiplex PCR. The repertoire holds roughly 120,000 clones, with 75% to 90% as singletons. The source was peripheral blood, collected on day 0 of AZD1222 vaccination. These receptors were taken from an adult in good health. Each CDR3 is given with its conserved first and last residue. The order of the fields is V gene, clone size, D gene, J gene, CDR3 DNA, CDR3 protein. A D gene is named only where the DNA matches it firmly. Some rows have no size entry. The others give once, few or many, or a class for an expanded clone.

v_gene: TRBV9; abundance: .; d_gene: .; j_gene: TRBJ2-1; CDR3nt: TGTGCCAGCAGCCCCAGGGAGAATGAGCAGTTCTTC; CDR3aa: CASSPRENEQFF
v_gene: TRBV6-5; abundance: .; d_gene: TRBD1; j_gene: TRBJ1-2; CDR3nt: TGTGCCAGCAGTTACAACAGGGGTGGAGGCTATGGCTACACCTTC; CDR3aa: CASSYNRGGGYGYTF
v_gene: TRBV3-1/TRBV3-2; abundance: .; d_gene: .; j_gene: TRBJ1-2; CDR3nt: TGTGCCAGCAGCCAAGATCCGAGTGCGGGCCAGTTGGATGGCTACACCTTC; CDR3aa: CASSQDPSAGQLDGYTF
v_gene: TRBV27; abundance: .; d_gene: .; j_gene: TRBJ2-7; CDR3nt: TGTGCCAGCAGCACCCCTTACCCTTACGAGCAGTACTTC; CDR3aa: CASSTPYPYEQYF
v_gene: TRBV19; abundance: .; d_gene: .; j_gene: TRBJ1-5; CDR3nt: TGTGCCAGTAGTATAGTTGGGGGGGCTCAGCCCCAGCATTTT; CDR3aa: CASSIVGGAQPQHF
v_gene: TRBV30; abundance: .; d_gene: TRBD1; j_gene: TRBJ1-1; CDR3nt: TGTGCCTGGAACAGACAGGGGGCTGAAGCTTTCTTT; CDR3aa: CAWNRQGAEAFF
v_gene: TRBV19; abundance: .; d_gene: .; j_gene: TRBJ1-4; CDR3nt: TGTGCCAGTAGATGGGGGCATGGTGGGCTAACTAATGAAAAACTGTTTTTT; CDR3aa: CASRWGHGGLTNEKLFF
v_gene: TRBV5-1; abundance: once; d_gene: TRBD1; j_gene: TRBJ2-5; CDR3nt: TGCGCCAGCAGCATCGTCACAGGGGGCCAAGAGACCCAGTACTTC; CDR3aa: CASSIVTGGQETQYF
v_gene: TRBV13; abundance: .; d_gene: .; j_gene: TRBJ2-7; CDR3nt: TGTGCCAGCAGCTTCAAGGCGGTGGAGCAGTACTTC; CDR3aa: CASSFKAVEQYF
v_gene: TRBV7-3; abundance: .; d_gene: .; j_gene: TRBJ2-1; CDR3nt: TGTGCCAGCAGCTTAAACACCAATGAGCAGTTCTTC; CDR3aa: CASSLNTNEQFF
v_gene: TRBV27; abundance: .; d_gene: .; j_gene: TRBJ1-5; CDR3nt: TGTGCCAGCAGTTTATCGTTAACTAATCAGCCCCAGCATTTT; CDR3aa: CASSLSLTNQPQHF
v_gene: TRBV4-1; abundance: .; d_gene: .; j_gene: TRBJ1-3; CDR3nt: TGCGCCAGCAGCCAGACCGACATGGGGCTAAGCTCTGGAAACACCATATATTTT; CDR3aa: CASSQTDMGLSSGNTIYF
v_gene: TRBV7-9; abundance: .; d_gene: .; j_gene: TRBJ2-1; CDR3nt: TGTGCCAGCAGCCCCATAATGCATGAGCAGTTCTTC; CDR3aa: CASSPIMHEQFF
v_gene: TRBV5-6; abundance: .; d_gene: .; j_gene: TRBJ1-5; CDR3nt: TGTGCCAGCAGGCCTTGGACAGAAAACAATCAGCCCCAGCATTTT; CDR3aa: CASRPWTENNQPQHF
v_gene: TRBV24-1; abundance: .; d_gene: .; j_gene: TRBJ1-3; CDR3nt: TGTGCCACCAGTGATTCACTCGGGGGACAATCTGGAAACACCATATATTTT; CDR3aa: CATSDSLGGQSGNTIYF
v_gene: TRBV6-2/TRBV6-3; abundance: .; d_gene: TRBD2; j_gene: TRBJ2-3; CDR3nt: TGTGCCAGCAGTTTCCCGGGACTAGGCCTTAGTGGGGGTACGCAGTATTTT; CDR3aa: CASSFPGLGLSGGTQYF
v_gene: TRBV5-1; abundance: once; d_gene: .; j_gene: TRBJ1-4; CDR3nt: TGCGCCAGCCGGATCGGGACTGCTGAAAAACTGTTTTTT; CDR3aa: CASRIGTAEKLFF
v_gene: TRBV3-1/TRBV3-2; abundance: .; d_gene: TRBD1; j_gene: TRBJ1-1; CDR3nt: TGTGCCAGCAGCCCCAGGACAGGGTGGCGTTCCCCTGAAGCTTTCTTT; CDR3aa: CASSPRTGWRSPEAFF
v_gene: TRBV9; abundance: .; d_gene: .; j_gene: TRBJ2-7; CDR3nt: TGTGCCAGCAGCCCCCATGTTGTGCAGGGGCCGACCCACGAGCAGTACTTC; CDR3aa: CASSPHVVQGPTHEQYF
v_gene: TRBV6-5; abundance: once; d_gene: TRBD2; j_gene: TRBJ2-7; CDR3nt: TGTGCCAGCAGTTACGGGGTTAGCGGGGGCCTCGCCGAGCAGTACTTC; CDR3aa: CASSYGVSGGLAEQYF
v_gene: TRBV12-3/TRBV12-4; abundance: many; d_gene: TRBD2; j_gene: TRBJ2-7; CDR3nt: TGTGCCAGCAGGCCAGCGGGAGCCCACGAGCAGTACTTC; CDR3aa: CASRPAGAHEQYF
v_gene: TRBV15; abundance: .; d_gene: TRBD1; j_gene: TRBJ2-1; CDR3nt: TGTGCCACCACCGTGGACAGGAGCTCCTACAATGAGCAGTTCTTC; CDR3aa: CATTVDRSSYNEQFF
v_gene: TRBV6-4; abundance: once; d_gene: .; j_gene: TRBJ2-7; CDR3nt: TGTGCCAGCAGCGTGCGGGACGGAGCCTACGAGCAGTACTTC; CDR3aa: CASSVRDGAYEQYF
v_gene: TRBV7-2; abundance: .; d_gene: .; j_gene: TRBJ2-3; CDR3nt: TGTGCCAGCAGCTTGGAGGGATATACGCAGTATTTT; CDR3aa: CASSLEGYTQYF
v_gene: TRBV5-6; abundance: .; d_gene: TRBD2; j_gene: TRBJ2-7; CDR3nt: TGTGCCAGCAGCTTGGGACTAGCGGGGGTAGGCGAGCAGTACTTC; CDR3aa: CASSLGLAGVGEQYF
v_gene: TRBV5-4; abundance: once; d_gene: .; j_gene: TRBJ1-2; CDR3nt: TGTGCCAGCAGCTTACAGGGCAGCTATGGCTACACCTTC; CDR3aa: CASSLQGSYGYTF
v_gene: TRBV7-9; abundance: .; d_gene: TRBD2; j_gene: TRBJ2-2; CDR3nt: TGTGCCAGCAGCTCAAGACTAGCGGATAGGCGCACCGGGGAGCTGTTTTTT; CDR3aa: CASSSRLADRRTGELFF
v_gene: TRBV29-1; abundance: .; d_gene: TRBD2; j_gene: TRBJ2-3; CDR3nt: TGCAGCGTGTCGGGACTAGCGTTGTCAGATACGCAGTATTTT; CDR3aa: CSVSGLALSDTQYF
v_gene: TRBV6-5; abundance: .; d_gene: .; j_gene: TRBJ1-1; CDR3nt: TGTGCCAGCAGTTACTACGCGGGAGGAACTGAAGCTTTCTTT; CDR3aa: CASSYYAGGTEAFF
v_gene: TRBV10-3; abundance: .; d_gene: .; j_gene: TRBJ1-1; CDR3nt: TGTGCCATCAGCCTCCGGGGATTGAACACTGAAGCTTTCTTT; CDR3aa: CAISLRGLNTEAFF
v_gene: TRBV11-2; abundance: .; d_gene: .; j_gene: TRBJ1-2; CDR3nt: TGTGCCAGCAGCCCTGAGGCCTTAAACTATGGCTACACCTTC; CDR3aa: CASSPEALNYGYTF
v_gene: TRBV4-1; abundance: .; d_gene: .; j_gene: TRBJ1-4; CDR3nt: TGCGCCAGCAGCCAGGGAACAGAAAAACTGTTTTTT; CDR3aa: CASSQGTEKLFF
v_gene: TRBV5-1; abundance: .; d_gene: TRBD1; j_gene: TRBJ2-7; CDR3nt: TGCGCCAGCAGCTTGGGGGACAGGGCCTACGAGCAGTACTTC; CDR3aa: CASSLGDRAYEQYF
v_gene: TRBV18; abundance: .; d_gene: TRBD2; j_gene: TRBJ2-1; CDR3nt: TGTGCCAGCTCACTCCGGACTAGCGGGAGCAATGAGCAGTTCTTC; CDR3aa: CASSLRTSGSNEQFF
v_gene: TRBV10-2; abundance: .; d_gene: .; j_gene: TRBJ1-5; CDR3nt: TGCGCCAGCAGCCCCGCTTTGGACGTTAGCAATCAGCCCCAGCATTTT; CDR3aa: CASSPALDVSNQPQHF
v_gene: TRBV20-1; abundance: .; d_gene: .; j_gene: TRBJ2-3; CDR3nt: TGCAGTGCTAGTAACTATTGGAGGGCAGATACGCAGTATTTT; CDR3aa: CSASNYWRADTQYF
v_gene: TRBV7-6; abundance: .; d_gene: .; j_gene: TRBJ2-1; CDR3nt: TGTGCCAGCAGAAGTACCCGGGGCCTGTTCTTC; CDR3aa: CASRSTRGLFF
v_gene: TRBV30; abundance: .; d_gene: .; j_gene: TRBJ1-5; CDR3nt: TGTGCCTGGAGTGCCAGACAGTTATATAGCAATCAGCCCCAGCATTTT; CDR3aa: CAWSARQLYSNQPQHF
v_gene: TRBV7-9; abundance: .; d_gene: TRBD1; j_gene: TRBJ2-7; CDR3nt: TGTGCCAGCAGCCTACGGGACAGTTCCTACGAGCAGTACTTC; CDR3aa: CASSLRDSSYEQYF
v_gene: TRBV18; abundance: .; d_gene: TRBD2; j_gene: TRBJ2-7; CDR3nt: TGTGCCAGCTCACTGCGGACTAGCGGGAACGAGCAGTACTTC; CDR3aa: CASSLRTSGNEQYF
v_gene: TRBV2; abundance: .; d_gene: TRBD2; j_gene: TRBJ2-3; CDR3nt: TGTGCCAGCAGGGGAGGGACTTACACAGATACGCAGTATTTT; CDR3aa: CASRGGTYTDTQYF
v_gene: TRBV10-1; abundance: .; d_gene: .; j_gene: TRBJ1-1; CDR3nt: TGCGCCAGCAGTGAGTCGAGGGGACGACATGAAGCTTTCTTT; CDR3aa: CASSESRGRHEAFF
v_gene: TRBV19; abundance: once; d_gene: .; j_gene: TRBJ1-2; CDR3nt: TGTGCCAGTAAGACCAGGGAGGCAGGCTACACCTTC; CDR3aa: CASKTREAGYTF
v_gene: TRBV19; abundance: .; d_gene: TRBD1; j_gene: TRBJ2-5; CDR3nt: TGTGCCAGTACGCCGTGGGCAGGGGGCGAAAGGGAGACCCAGTACTTC; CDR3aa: CASTPWAGGERETQYF
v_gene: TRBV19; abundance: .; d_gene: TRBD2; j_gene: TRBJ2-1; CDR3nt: TGTGCCAGTAGTACCGGGACTAGCGGGAACCAAAATGAGCAGTTCTTC; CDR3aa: CASSTGTSGNQNEQFF
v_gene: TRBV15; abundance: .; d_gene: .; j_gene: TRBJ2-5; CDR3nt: TGTGCCACCAGCAGAGATCTTGTAACCCACGGGGAGACCCAGTACTTC; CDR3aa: CATSRDLVTHGETQYF
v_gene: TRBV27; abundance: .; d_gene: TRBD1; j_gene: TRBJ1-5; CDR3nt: TGTGCCAGCAGTGGGACAGGGGGCAATCAGCCCCAGCATTTT; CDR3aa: CASSGTGGNQPQHF
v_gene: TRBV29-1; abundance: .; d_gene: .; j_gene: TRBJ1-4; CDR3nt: TGCAGCGTGAGAGGAGGTAATGAAAAACTGTTTTTT; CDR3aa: CSVRGGNEKLFF
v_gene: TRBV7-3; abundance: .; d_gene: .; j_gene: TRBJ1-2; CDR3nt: TGTGCCAGCAGCTTAACGTTCGGCTCTGTTTTTGGCTACACCTTC; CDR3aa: CASSLTFGSVFGYTF
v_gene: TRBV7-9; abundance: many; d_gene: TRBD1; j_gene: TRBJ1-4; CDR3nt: TGTGCCAGCAGCTCGGACAGGGATTTTAATGAGAAACTGTTTTTT; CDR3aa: CASSSDRDFNEKLFF
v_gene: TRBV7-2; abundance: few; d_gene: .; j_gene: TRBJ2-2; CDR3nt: TGTGCCACGCTCGGCGGCGGGAATTTCCACACCGGGGAGCTGTTTTTT; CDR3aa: CATLGGGNFHTGELFF
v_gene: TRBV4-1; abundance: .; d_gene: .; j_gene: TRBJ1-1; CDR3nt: TGCGCCAGCAGCCAATTAGGGGACCTTGGCACTGAAGCTTTCTTT; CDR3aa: CASSQLGDLGTEAFF